One sample yielded the 13 T cell receptor beta chains listed below, sequenced in a study of blood T cell repertoires in COVID-19. Repertoires were generated with immunoSEQ multiplex PCR, while TCRdb's copy carries only in-frame clones and drops some. The table records about 300,000 clones, around 82% of them present only once. The sample was peripheral blood. These receptors originate from a woman aged 50 to 60 with acute or convalescent COVID-19.

The V and J genes are TRBV7-9 and TRBJ2-4, with D possibly being TRBD1 (5 bases). The CDR3 extends over 14 amino acids. Trimming cost V 4 bases and J 1 base, with 8 bases left between them. The germline V gene has CDR1 SEHNR and CDR2 FQNEAQ (reference sequence). CDR3 in amino acids: CASSSPGAKNIQYF. Written as DNA, the CDR3 is TGTGCCAGCAGCTCTCCAGGGGCCAAAAACATTCAGTACTTC.

The rearrangement joins TRBV6-5 to TRBJ2-7; 7 bases agree with TRBD2. CDR3 size: 14 residues. Unmatched junction bases numbered 11, after V lost 8 bases and J lost 4 bases. CDR1 is MNHEY and CDR2 is SVGAGI in the germline V gene. CDR3 region: CASAPGGSGYEQYF. CDR3 nucleotide sequence: TGTGCCAGCGCCCCGGGGGGATCGGGGTACGAGCAGTACTTC.

V gene TRBV6-5 combines with J gene TRBJ2-2, with 7 positions matching TRBD1. The V segment lost 6 bases and the J segment 1 base; nucleotides outside the gene matches: 5. CDR3 length equals 15 residues. Germline assignment: CDR1 MNHEY and CDR2 SVGAGI. The CDR3 loop is CASRGRDRNTGELFF. The DNA of the CDR3 is TGTGCCAGCAGAGGACGGGACAGGAACACCGGGGAGCTGTTTTTT.

This chain connects TRBV24-1 to TRBJ1-4; D not resolved. Per germline, CDR1 KGHDR and CDR2 SFDVKD. This CDR3 has 16 amino acids. The V and J ends lost 4 bases and 8 bases respectively, with 19 bases between them. This CDR3 is CATSDRNSCLREKLFF. CDR3 bases: TGTGCCACCAGTGACCGGAACAGCTGCCTCCGGGAAAAACTGTTTTTT.

The chain combines TRBV10-3 with TRBJ2-2, with TRBD1 matching over 7 bases. CDR3 length: 15 amino acids. The junction had 6 bases not matched to a gene; V was cut back by 4 bases and J by 4 bases. Germline V gives CDR1 ENHRY, CDR2 SYGVKD. The CDR3 protein is CAISVGGSATGELFF. CDR3 bases: TGTGCCATCAGTGTAGGGGGCTCGGCCACCGGGGAGCTGTTTTTT.

This sequence joins TRBV5-6 and TRBJ2-1; 9 positions match TRBD2. V lost 0 bases and J lost 7; bases outside the gene matches: 5. Germline CDR1 is SGHDT and CDR2 is YYEEEE. The CDR3 runs 15 residues. CDR3 loop: CASSLVSGSGNEQFF. In DNA, the CDR3 is TGTGCCAGCAGCTTGGTTAGCGGGAGTGGAAATGAGCAGTTCTTC.

This clone was detected a few times. A much larger clonotype is one base distant, so this may be a read error. The chain joins TRBV4-1 to TRBJ2-2; maybe TRBD1 (6 bases). V lost 4 bases and J 1 base, leaving 7 bases between the germline ends. Germline CDR1 is MGHRA and CDR2 is YSYEKL. There are 14 residues in the CDR3. The CDR3 is CASSLGQNTGELFF. As DNA, the CDR3 is TGCGCCAGCAGCCTGGGACAGAACACCGGGGAGCTGTTTTTT.

The chain recombines TRBV7-9 with TRBJ1-1; TRBD1 aligns across 12 bases. Per germline, CDR1 SEHNR and CDR2 FQNEAQ (reference sequence). Trimming removed 5 bases from V and 7 bases from J; junction bases left unmatched: 11. CDR3 size: 16 residues. CDR3 in amino acids: CASSIRRDRGHVEAFF. The DNA of the CDR3 is TGTGCCAGCAGCATTAGGAGGGACAGGGGGCATGTTGAAGCTTTCTTT.

This chain joins TRBV5-1 and TRBJ2-7; tentatively, D is TRBD2 (6 bases). V dropped 1 base and J dropped 7 bases, with 18 bases sitting between them. The V gene's germline CDR1 is SGHRS and CDR2 YFSETQ. This CDR3 is 15 amino acids long. The CDR3 sequence is CASSLQSNLAGEQYF. The CDR3 DNA sequence: TGCGCCAGCAGCTTGCAGTCGAATCTCGCGGGAGAGCAGTACTTC.

The chain couples TRBV7-2 to TRBJ2-7, with 8 positions matching TRBD2. Germline assignment: CDR1 SGHTA and CDR2 FQGNSA. The length of the CDR3 is 15 residues. Trimming removed 1 base from V and 4 bases from J; junction bases left unmatched: 6. The CDR3 loop reads CASSLVVAGQYEQYF. The DNA for the CDR3 is TGTGCCAGCAGCTTAGTAGTAGCGGGACAATACGAGCAGTACTTC.

This clone was seen only a few times. V gene TRBV9 combines with J gene TRBJ2-2, with 7 bases lining up with TRBD1. CDR1 is SGDLS and CDR2 is YYNGEE in the germline V gene. This CDR3 has 15 residues. J lost 2 bases, V lost 4 bases, and 5 bases had no gene match. The CDR3 is CASSRGTANTGELFF. CDR3 coding DNA: TGTGCCAGCAGCCGAGGGACAGCTAACACCGGGGAGCTGTTTTTT.

J is TRBJ1-4 and V is TRBV5-1; TRBD1 might be the D (5 bases). V lost 1 base to trimming and J lost 8 bases, with 15 bases between them. Germline V gene sequence: CDR1 SGHRS, CDR2 YFSETQ. The CDR3 consists of 15 residues. This CDR3 reads CASSLSQERDEKLFF. CDR3 DNA sequence: TGCGCCAGCAGCTTGTCTCAAGAGCGGGACGAAAAACTGTTTTTT. The full variable domain, rest sourced from reference TRBV5-1 and TRBJ1-4, is KAGVTQTPRYLIKTRGQQVTLSCSPISGHRSVSWYQQTPGQGLQFLFEYFSETQRNKGNFPGRFSGRQFSNSRSEMNVSTLELGDSALYLCASSLSQERDEKLFFGSGTQLSVL.

The chain has TRBV5-1 and TRBJ2-3; tentatively, D is TRBD2 (6 bases). Trimming pared 6 bases from V and 3 bases from J, leaving 11 bases between. Germline CDR1 and CDR2: SGHRS and YFSETQ. CDR3 length: 13 residues. The CDR3 loop is CASMRLGTDTQYF. CDR3 in DNA: TGCGCCAGCATGAGACTAGGAACAGATACGCAGTATTTT.